The clone carrying this T cell receptor (beta chain) was seen repeatedly, ten times or more. Its target is not known. As to time point: pre-sensitization, week 0. Described treatment: therapeutic diphenylcyclopropenone sensitization with weekly scalp DPC. The study enrolled 18 to 70-year-old alopecia patients suitable for DPC. TCRdb used MiXCR to reprocess the RACE reads, holding one entry per CDR3 protein. The table lists tens of thousands of distinct CDR3 sequences, roughly a tenth of them singletons. This record comes from a study of human T cells and chemical hapten exposure. Across the whole study: DPC at 0.01% went onto the upper back in patch tests, read at 6 days.

V lost 1 base and J lost 4; bases outside the gene matches: 7. In germline, CDR1 is SEHNR, CDR2 FQNEAQ (reference sequence). The CDR3 has 18 residues. Study-level results: TCRs above 1 in 1000 frequency did not change with DPC sensitization.

The sample in question was whole blood, obtained in connection with sensitization to the hapten diphenylcyclopropenone (DPC). This receptor was taken from a woman aged 40-49 years with alopecia areata. Some clones in this sample may be carry-over from other donors' samples. The chain carries TRBV7-9 and TRBJ2-2; 12 bases agree with TRBD1. CDR3: CASSLVPGQGARTGELFF. CDR3 DNA sequence: TGTGCCAGCAGCTTAGTCCCGGGACAGGGGGCTCGCACCGGGGAGCTGTTTTTT. The full variable domain, its missing parts supplied by reference TRBV7-9 and TRBJ2-2, is DTGVSQNPRHKITKRGQNVTFRCDPISEHNRLYWYRQTLGQGPEFLTYFQNEAQLEKSRLLSDRFSAERPKGSFSTLEIQRTEQGDSAMYLCASSLVPGQGARTGELFFGEGSRLTVL.